The 27 T cell receptor beta chains in this list originate from one sample, sequenced in a study of blood T cell repertoires in COVID-19. Profiled with immunoSEQ multiplex PCR; TCRdb holds only in-frame clones, not every one. The repertoire has about 500,000 clones, roughly nine tenths of them found once; the top ten carry roughly 7.4%. Sequenced: peripheral blood. Receptors were obtained from a woman aged 50 to 60 with COVID-19, enrolled during active disease.

The V call is TRBV19, the J call TRBJ1-5, with TRBD1 matching 9 bases. Germline CDR1 and CDR2: LNHDA and SQIVND (reference sequence). V shed 8 bases and J 5 bases; nucleotides not matched to a gene: 7. This CDR3 has 14 amino acids. The chain's CDR3 is CASRGQGWDQPQHF. In DNA form, the CDR3 reads TGTGCCAGTCGGGGACAGGGTTGGGATCAGCCCCAGCATTTT.

This chain connects TRBV28 to TRBJ2-1, with D perhaps TRBD2 (6 bases). The V end lost 6 bases, the J end lost 10 bases, and 13 bases lay between the germline ends. From germline, CDR1 is MDHEN and CDR2 SYDVKM. This CDR3 has 12 amino acids. The CDR3 DNA reads TGTGCCAGCAGACTGGGGGGAGGCGAGCAGTTCTTC. It yields the protein CASRLGGGEQFF.

The V and J genes are TRBV5-6 and TRBJ1-1, with D maybe TRBD1 (6 bases). Deletions cut 6 bases from V and 4 bases from J, with 16 bases between. CDR3 length: 14 amino acids. The germline CDR1 and CDR2 sequences are SGHDT and YYEEEE. The CDR3 sequence: CASIMYTGLTEAFF. The CDR3, as DNA: TGTGCCAGCATCATGTACACAGGGCTCACTGAAGCTTTCTTT.

The genes are TRBV29-1 and TRBJ1-5, with 7 bases identical to TRBD1. The V gene's germline CDR1 is SQVTM and CDR2 ANQGSEA. V shed 4 bases and J 7 bases; nucleotides not matched to a gene: 7. The CDR3 sequence is 13 residues long. CDR3 bases: TGCAGCGTTGTCGAGGGGGCGGGCCAGCCCCAGCATTTT. It specifies CSVVEGAGQPQHF. Drawing the rest from reference TRBV29-1 and TRBJ1-5, the complete variable domain is SAVISQKPSRDICQRGTSLTIQCQVDSQVTMMFWYRQQPGQSLTLIATANQGSEATYESGFVIDKFPISRPNLTFSTLTVSNMSPEDSSIYLCSVVEGAGQPQHFGDGTRLSIL.

The chain is built from TRBV6-5 and TRBJ2-3; 7 nucleotides agree with TRBD2. The germline gives CDR1 MNHEY, CDR2 SVGAGI. The CDR3 runs to 14 residues. V lost 7 bases to trimming and J lost 4 bases; unmatched junction nucleotides: 8. Here the CDR3 reads CASTGLVRSDTQYF. The CDR3 nucleotides are TGTGCCAGCACCGGACTAGTTCGGTCAGATACGCAGTATTTT.

The chain couples TRBV2 to TRBJ2-4; 11 nucleotides align to TRBD2. This CDR3 comprises 15 residues. V lost 4 bases, J lost 4 bases, and 3 bases stayed unmatched. Germline V lookup: CDR1 SNHLY, CDR2 FYNNEI. CDR3 sequence (DNA): TGTGCCAGCAGTGCCAGACTAGCGGGAAAAAACATTCAGTACTTC. Amino acid sequence: CASSARLAGKNIQYF.

For the CDR3, the DNA is TGTGCCAGCGGGGGACAGGTGAACTCTGGAAACACCATATATTTT. It encodes CASGGQVNSGNTIYF. J is TRBJ1-3 and V is TRBV2; TRBD1 aligns across 8 bases. J gave up 0 bases and V 8 bases, and 6 bases lay outside the gene matches. This CDR3 region has 15 residues. Looked up from germline, CDR1 is SNHLY and CDR2 is FYNNEI.

The J gene is TRBJ1-1, the V gene TRBV7-6; D not resolved. The CDR3 sequence is 14 residues long. Trimming removed 1 base from V and 6 bases from J, with 12 bases in between. Germline V gene lookup returns CDR1 SGHVS and CDR2 FNYEAQ. This CDR3 reads CASSLGSGEAEAFF. The CDR3 DNA reads TGTGCCAGCAGCTTAGGAAGCGGTGAGGCTGAAGCTTTCTTT.

The chain has TRBV7-3 and TRBJ2-3; 11 nucleotides match TRBD2. The CDR3 covers 16 residues. Germline CDR1 is SGHTA and CDR2 is FQGTGA. V gave up 4 bases and J gave up 1 base; unmatched junction bases: 4. CDR3 in amino acids: CASSSPTSGGTDTQYF. The CDR3 DNA follows: TGTGCCAGCAGCTCCCCGACTAGCGGGGGCACAGATACGCAGTATTTT. The full variable domain, with the rest looked up from reference TRBV7-3 and TRBJ2-3, is GAGVSQTPSNKVTEKGKYVELRCDPISGHTALYWYRQSLGQGPEFLIYFQGTGAADDSGLPNDRFFAVRPEGSVSTLKIQRTERGDSAVYLCASSSPTSGGTDTQYFGPGTRLTVL.

The chain employs TRBV2 and TRBJ2-1; TRBD2 agrees at 15 bases. From germline, CDR1 is SNHLY and CDR2 FYNNEI. The CDR3 totals 14 residues. Trimming removed 10 bases from V and 6 bases from J; junction bases left unmatched: 4. The CDR3 spells CATGTSGGPNEQFF. CDR3 DNA sequence: TGTGCCACAGGGACTAGCGGGGGGCCCAATGAGCAGTTCTTC.

Notes on this clone: Mismatch with germline at one junction end may stem from a read error. The gene calls are TRBV20-1 and TRBJ2-7; tentative D call: TRBD2 (6 bases). Germline lookup yields CDR1 DFQATT and CDR2 SNEGSKA (reference sequence). The CDR3 covers 11 residues. CDR3 DNA: TGCAGTGCTACCGTGATGGGGACTCCCTCCTTC. Translating it yields CSATVMGTPSF.

This clone has only a few counts. The chain links TRBV30 to TRBJ1-2, with 7 positions matching TRBD1. The CDR3 contains 13 residues. Germline CDR1 reads GTSNPN; CDR2 reads SVGIG (reference sequence). The J segment lost 4 bases and the V segment lost 4 bases, leaving 6 bases of the junction unmatched. CDR3 sequence: CAWTEQGFYGYTF. The DNA of the CDR3 is TGTGCCTGGACGGAACAGGGGTTCTATGGCTACACCTTC.

The chain links TRBV30 to TRBJ2-3; 10 bases match TRBD2. CDR1 GTSNPN and CDR2 SVGIG come from the germline V gene (reference sequence). The CDR3 runs 15 residues. V trimming: 0 bases; J trimming: 4 bases; junction bases outside the gene matches: 4. Here the CDR3 reads CAWSVQAGGADTQYF. The CDR3 nucleotides are TGTGCCTGGAGTGTACAAGCGGGGGGGGCAGATACGCAGTATTTT.

This sequence joins TRBV6-5 and TRBJ2-3, with no clear D. Germline V gene lookup returns CDR1 MNHEY and CDR2 SVGAGI. V lost 8 bases and J lost 9, with 18 bases in between. This CDR3 region has 13 residues. The CDR3 sequence is CASQSRWPQTQYF. Here the CDR3 DNA reads TGTGCCAGCCAGTCGCGGTGGCCTCAAACGCAGTATTTT.

V gene TRBV10-3 combines with J gene TRBJ2-3; tentatively, D is TRBD2 (6 bases). Germline CDR1 reads ENHRY; CDR2 reads SYGVKD. The CDR3 extends over 15 amino acids. V lost 3 bases to trimming and J lost 2 bases, with 12 bases between them. CDR3 DNA: TGTGCCATCAGTGATATTAGCGGTGACACAGATACGCAGTATTTT. Translated: CAISDISGDTDTQYF.

This clone was recorded a few times. This chain uses TRBV20-1 with TRBJ1-1; no clear D. Looked up from germline, CDR1 is DFQATT and CDR2 is SNEGSKA (reference sequence). Between the trimmed V and J ends, which lost 3 bases and 3 bases, there was a span of 8 bases. The CDR3 consists of 12 residues. CDR3 sequence (DNA): TGCAGTGCTAGTCCGGACTACACTGAAGCTTTCTTT. Protein product: CSASPDYTEAFF.

V and J are TRBV11-2 and TRBJ1-6; 7 bases map to TRBD1. V dropped 4 bases and J dropped 4; count of bases not matched to a gene: 4. CDR3 size: 15 residues. Looked up from germline, CDR1 is SGHAT and CDR2 is FQNNGV. CDR3 bases: TGTGCCAGCAGCTCGTACAGGGGATATAATTCACCCCTCCACTTT. It translates to CASSSYRGYNSPLHF.

V is TRBV30 and J is TRBJ2-7, with TRBD1 as a possible D gene (6 bases). Germline V gene sequence: CDR1 GTSNPN, CDR2 SVGIG (reference sequence). This CDR3 region has 13 residues. V dropped 5 bases and J dropped 0 bases, with 11 bases sitting between them. CDR3 amino acids: CAWSGTLSYEQYF. As DNA, the CDR3 is TGTGCCTGGTCCGGGACACTCTCCTACGAGCAGTACTTC.

This chain connects TRBV7-3 to TRBJ1-3; a weak D match, TRBD1 (5 bases). Trimming shortened V by 6 bases and J by 2 bases, and 14 bases separated the two germline ends. The CDR3 spans 15 residues. CDR1 SGHTA and CDR2 FQGTGA come from the germline V gene. The CDR3 region has the DNA TGTGCCAGCAGTTCTCACGGGGGACCTGGAAACACCATATATTTT. Translated, it gives CASSSHGGPGNTIYF.

V and J are TRBV28 and TRBJ1-2, with D possibly matching TRBD1 (6 bases). Germline V gives CDR1 MDHEN, CDR2 SYDVKM. CDR3 length: 13 residues. Trimming shortened V by 11 bases and J by 3 bases, and 16 bases separated the two germline ends. The CDR3 protein is CAAGSGGHYGYTF. The CDR3 bases are TGTGCCGCAGGGTCGGGGGGGCACTATGGCTACACCTTC.

This clone was picked up a small number of times. The genes are TRBV5-4 and TRBJ1-4, with TRBD1 matching 7 bases. Germline V gene data show CDR1 as SGHNT and CDR2 as YYREEE (reference sequence). This CDR3 is 15 amino acids long. The J segment lost 4 bases and the V segment lost 3 bases, leaving 6 bases of the junction unmatched. CDR3 sequence reads: CASSSNRGINEKLFF. CDR3 bases: TGTGCCAGCAGCTCTAACAGGGGAATTAATGAAAAACTGTTTTTT.

V and J are TRBV4-1 and TRBJ2-3; 8 nucleotides match TRBD2. V lost 3 bases, J lost 6 bases, and 5 bases stayed unmatched. The germline V gene encodes CDR1 MGHRA and CDR2 YSYEKL. The CDR3 has 14 amino acids. For the CDR3, the DNA is TGCGCCAGCAGCCACGGGGGGGCCTCGGATACGCAGTATTTT. Its protein product is CASSHGGASDTQYF.

The genes are TRBV29-1 and TRBJ2-1; 9 nucleotides agree with TRBD2. The germline gives CDR1 SQVTM, CDR2 ANQGSEA. The CDR3 runs 11 residues. CDR3 residues: CLAGTYNEQFF. CDR3 DNA: TGCCTAGCGGGGACCTACAATGAGCAGTTCTTC.

This chain connects TRBV11-1 to TRBJ2-5; 7 nucleotides match TRBD2. Losses at the gene ends were 4 bases for V and 2 bases for J; bases not matched to a gene: 10. The CDR3 is 16 residues long. Germline V gene sequence: CDR1 SGHAT, CDR2 FQDESV (reference sequence). The CDR3 nucleotides are TGTGCCAGCAGCTCGGGGATGAGCGGGGAGCAAGAGACCCAGTACTTC. It translates to CASSSGMSGEQETQYF.

This chain links TRBV7-2 with TRBJ1-2; D is unresolved. The ends were cut back, 1 base at V and 1 base at J, with 7 bases in the middle. Germline V gene sequence: CDR1 SGHTA, CDR2 FQGNSA. CDR3 length: 14 amino acids. CDR3: CASSLGGNNYGYTF. The CDR3 bases are TGTGCCAGCAGCTTAGGAGGGAATAACTATGGCTACACCTTC.

The chain joins TRBV18 to TRBJ1-1, with 8 bases that match TRBD1. The CDR3 contains 15 residues. CDR1 and CDR2 (germline): KGHSH, LQKENI. V was pared by 6 bases and J by 1 base, with 7 bases of the junction left unmatched. The CDR3 nucleotides are TGTGCCAGCTCGAACACAGGGGGTACGAACACTGAAGCTTTCTTT. Amino acids: CASSNTGGTNTEAFF.

V and J are TRBV3-1 (or the pseudogene TRBV3-2) and TRBJ1-1, with D possibly matching TRBD1 (6 bases). V lost 4 bases, J lost 8 bases, and 20 bases lay in between. CDR1 and CDR2 from the germline V gene are LGHDT and YNNKEL (reference sequence). This CDR3 comprises 15 residues. CDR3 loop: CASSPLGGGAGEAFF. The CDR3, as DNA: TGTGCCAGCAGCCCACTGGGGGGGGGCGCGGGGGAAGCTTTCTTT.